This note documents a single TCR beta chain sequence. Its antigen is not identified. The data were taken from a study of beta chain features in type 1 diabetes. Across the whole study: Patients and healthy donors were similar in age, gender and cell yields. Cells sorted and examined across all samples totaled over 95 million. Points from the study as a whole: cDNA sequencing could over-represent cells with high TCR expression.

The CDR3 runs to 15 residues. V was shortened by 7 bases and J by 4 bases, with 17 bases between the two germline ends. Germline V gene data show CDR1 as MNHNS and CDR2 as SASEGT. Since all of the isolated RNA was reverse transcribed, expressed TCRB transcripts were what got sequenced. Sequencing used immunoSEQ multiplex PCR; TCRdb keeps in-frame clones, though not all of them. The sample has 120,000 to 150,000 clones; around 9.3% are singletons. V usage is TRBV6-1 and J usage is TRBJ2-1; weak D call: TRBD2 (6 bases). The sequenced sample consisted of naive CD4+ T cells from blood. The TCR originated in a man aged 18 to 35 in good health. CDR3 sequence: CASTLGGVKYNEQFF. Here the CDR3 DNA reads TGTGCCAGCACTCTTGGCGGGGTCAAATACAATGAGCAGTTCTTC.